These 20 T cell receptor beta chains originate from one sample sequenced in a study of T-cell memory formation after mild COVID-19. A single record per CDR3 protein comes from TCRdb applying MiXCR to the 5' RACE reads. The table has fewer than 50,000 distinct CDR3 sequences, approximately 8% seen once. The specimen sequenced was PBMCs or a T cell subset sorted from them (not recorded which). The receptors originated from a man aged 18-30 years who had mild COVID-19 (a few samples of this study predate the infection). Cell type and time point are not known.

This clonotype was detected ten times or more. CDR3 nucleotide sequence: TGTGCCAGCAGCTTTATTGGGGATTGGACCGGGGAGCTGTTTTTT. Protein sequence: CASSFIGDWTGELFF. The chain recombines TRBV7-9 with TRBJ2-2; no firm D call. This CDR3 spans 15 amino acids. CDR1 is SEHNR, CDR2 FQNEAQ, per germline (reference sequence). Trimming removed 3 bases from V and 5 bases from J, with 13 bases in between.

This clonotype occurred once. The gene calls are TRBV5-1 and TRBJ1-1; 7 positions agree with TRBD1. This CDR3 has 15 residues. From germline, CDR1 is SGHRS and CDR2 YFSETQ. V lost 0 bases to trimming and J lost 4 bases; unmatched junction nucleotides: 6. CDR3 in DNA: TGCGCCAGCAGCTTGGCCCCAGGGGGAGGCACTGAAGCTTTCTTT. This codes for CASSLAPGGGTEAFF.

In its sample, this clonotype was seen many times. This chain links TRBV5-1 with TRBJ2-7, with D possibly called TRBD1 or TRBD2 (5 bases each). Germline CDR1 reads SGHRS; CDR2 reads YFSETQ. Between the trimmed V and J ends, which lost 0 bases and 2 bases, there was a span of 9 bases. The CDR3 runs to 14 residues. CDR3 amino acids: CASSLAQGAYEQYF. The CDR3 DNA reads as TGCGCCAGCAGCTTGGCTCAGGGAGCCTACGAGCAGTACTTC. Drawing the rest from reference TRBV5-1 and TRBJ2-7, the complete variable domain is KAGVTQTPRYLIKTRGQQVTLSCSPISGHRSVSWYQQTPGQGLQFLFEYFSETQRNKGNFPGRFSGRQFSNSRSEMNVSTLELGDSALYLCASSLAQGAYEQYFGPGTRLTVT.

The CDR3: CASSLLSLDNEQFF. In nucleotides, the CDR3 is TGCGCCAGCAGCTTGTTATCCCTGGACAATGAGCAGTTCTTC. The V gene is TRBV5-1, the J gene TRBJ2-1; D gene ambiguous. Trimming cost V 1 base and J 5 bases, with 10 bases left between them. The CDR3 spans 14 residues. The germline gives CDR1 SGHRS, CDR2 YFSETQ.

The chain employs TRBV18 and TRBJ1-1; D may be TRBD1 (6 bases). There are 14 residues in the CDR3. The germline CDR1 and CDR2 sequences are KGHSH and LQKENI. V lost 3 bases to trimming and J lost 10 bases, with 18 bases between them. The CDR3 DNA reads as TGTGCCAGCTCACCCGAACACGATACAGGGCGAGCTTTCTTT. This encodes CASSPEHDTGRAFF.

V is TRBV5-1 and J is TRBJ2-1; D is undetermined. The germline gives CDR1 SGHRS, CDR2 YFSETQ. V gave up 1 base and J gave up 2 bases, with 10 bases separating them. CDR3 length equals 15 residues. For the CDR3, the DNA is TGCGCCAGCAGCTTGAACCCTGGGCCCTACAATGAGCAGTTCTTC. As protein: CASSLNPGPYNEQFF.

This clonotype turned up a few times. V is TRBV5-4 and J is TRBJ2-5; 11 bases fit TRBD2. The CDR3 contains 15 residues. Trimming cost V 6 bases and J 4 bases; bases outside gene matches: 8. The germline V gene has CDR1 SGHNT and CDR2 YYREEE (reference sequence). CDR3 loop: CASTSTSGGRETQYF. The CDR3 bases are TGTGCCAGCACCTCTACTAGCGGGGGTAGAGAGACCCAGTACTTC.

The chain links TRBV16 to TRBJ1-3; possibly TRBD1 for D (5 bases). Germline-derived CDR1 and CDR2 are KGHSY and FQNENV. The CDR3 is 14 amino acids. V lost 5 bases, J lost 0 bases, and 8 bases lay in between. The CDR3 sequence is CASSSGTSGNTIYF. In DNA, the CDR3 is TGTGCCAGCAGCTCAGGGACCTCTGGAAACACCATATATTTT.

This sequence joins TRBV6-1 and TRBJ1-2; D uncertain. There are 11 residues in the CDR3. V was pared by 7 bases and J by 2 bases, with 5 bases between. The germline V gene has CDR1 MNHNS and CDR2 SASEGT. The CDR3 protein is CASKINYGYTF. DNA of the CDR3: TGTGCCAGCAAGATCAACTATGGCTACACCTTC.

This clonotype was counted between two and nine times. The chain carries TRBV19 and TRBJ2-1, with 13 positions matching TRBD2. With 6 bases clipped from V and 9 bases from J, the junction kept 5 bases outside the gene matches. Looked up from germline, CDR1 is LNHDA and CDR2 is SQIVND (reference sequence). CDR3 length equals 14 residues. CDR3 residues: CASRTSGGAGEQFF. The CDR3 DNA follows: TGTGCCAGTAGAACTAGCGGGGGGGCGGGTGAGCAGTTCTTC.

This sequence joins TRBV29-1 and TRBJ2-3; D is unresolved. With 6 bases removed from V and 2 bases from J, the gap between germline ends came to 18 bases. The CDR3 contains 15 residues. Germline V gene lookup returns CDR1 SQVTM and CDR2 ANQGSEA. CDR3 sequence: CSVSPPQIYTDTQYF. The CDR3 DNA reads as TGCAGCGTCTCGCCCCCACAGATTTACACAGATACGCAGTATTTT.

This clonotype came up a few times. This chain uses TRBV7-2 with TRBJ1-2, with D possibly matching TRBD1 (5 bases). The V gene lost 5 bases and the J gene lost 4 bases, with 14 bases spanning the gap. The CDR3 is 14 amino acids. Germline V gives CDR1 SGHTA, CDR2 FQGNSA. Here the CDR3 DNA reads TGTGCCAGCAGCCAGGACAAGGGTCCCTATGGCTACACCTTC. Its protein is CASSQDKGPYGYTF.

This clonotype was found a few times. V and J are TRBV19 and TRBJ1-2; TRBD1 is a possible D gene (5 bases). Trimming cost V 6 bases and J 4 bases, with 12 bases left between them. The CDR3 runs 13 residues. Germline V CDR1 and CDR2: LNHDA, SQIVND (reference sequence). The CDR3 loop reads CASSLRGSYGYTF. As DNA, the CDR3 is TGTGCCAGTAGCCTACGGGGCAGCTATGGCTACACCTTC.

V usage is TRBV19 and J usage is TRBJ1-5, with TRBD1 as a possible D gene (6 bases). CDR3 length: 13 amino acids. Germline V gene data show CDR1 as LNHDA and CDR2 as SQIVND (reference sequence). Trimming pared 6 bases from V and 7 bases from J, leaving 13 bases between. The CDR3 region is CASRGGIGQPQHF. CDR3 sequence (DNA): TGTGCCAGTAGGGGGGGCATAGGACAGCCCCAGCATTTT. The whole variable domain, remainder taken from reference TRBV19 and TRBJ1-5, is DGGITQSPKYLFRKEGQNVTLSCEQNLNHDAMYWYRQDPGQGLRLIYYSQIVNDFQKGDIAEGYSVSREKKESFPLTVTSAQKNPTAFYLCASRGGIGQPQHFGDGTRLSIL.

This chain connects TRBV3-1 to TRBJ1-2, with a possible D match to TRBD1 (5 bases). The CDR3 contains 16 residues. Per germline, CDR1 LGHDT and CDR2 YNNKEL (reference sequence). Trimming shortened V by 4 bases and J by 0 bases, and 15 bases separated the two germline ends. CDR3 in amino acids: CASSPQEGRTNYGYTF. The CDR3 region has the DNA TGTGCCAGCAGCCCGCAAGAGGGACGGACTAACTATGGCTACACCTTC.

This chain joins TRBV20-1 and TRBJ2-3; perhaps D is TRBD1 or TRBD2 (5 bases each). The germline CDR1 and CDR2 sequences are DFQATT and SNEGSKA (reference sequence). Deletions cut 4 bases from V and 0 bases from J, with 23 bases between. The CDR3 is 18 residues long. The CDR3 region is CSATPGAAIRSSTDTQYF. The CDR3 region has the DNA TGCAGTGCTACGCCCGGGGCCGCGATCCGTTCTAGCACAGATACGCAGTATTTT.

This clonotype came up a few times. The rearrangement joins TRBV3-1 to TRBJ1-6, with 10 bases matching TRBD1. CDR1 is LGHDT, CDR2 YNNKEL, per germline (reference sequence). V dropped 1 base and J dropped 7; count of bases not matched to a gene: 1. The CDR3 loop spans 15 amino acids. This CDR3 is CASSQGTGGNSPLHF. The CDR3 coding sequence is TGTGCCAGCAGCCAAGGGACAGGGGGAAATTCACCCCTCCACTTT.

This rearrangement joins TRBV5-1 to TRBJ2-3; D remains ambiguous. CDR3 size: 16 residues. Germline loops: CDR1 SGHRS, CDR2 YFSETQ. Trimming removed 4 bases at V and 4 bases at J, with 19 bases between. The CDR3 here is CASSLGSLGPSDTQYF. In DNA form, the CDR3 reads TGCGCCAGCAGCCTTGGCAGCTTGGGCCCTTCAGATACGCAGTATTTT. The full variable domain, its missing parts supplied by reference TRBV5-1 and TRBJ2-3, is KAGVTQTPRYLIKTRGQQVTLSCSPISGHRSVSWYQQTPGQGLQFLFEYFSETQRNKGNFPGRFSGRQFSNSRSEMNVSTLELGDSALYLCASSLGSLGPSDTQYFGPGTRLTVL.

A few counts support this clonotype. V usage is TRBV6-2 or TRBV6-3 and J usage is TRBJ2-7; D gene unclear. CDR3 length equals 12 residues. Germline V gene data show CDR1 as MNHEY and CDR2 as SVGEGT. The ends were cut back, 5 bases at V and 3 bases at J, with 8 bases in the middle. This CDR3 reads CASSRLFYEQYF. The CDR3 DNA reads TGTGCCAGCAGTCGACTTTTCTACGAGCAGTACTTC.

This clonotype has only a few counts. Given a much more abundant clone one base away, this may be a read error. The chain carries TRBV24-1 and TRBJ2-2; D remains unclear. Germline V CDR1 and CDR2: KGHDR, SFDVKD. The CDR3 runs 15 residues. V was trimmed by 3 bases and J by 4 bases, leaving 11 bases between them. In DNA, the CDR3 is TGTGCCACCAGTGATACCCGGGCCGGCACCGGGGAGCTGTTTTTT. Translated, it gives CATSDTRAGTGELFF.